The rows below give T cell receptor beta chains drawn from one sample of a study of blood T cell repertoires in COVID-19. Sequencing was performed with immunoSEQ multiplex PCR; in TCRdb, only in-frame clones are kept and a portion is missing. The sample has approximately 350,000 clones; about 90% are singletons. Sequencing input: peripheral blood. These receptors were obtained from a woman in her 70s with COVID-19, enrolled during active disease. CDR3s include the opening cysteine and the closing phenylalanine or tryptophan. The D gene is left open where the match is weak. The size of a clone is reported for some rows only, either as once, few or many, or as a class for expanded clones.

v_call	j_call	clone_size	d_call	cdr3_nt	cdr3_aa
TRBV24-1	TRBJ2-3	-	-	TGTGCCACCAGTGATTTGGCGGGGGATACGCAGTATTTT	CATSDLAGDTQYF
TRBV5-1	TRBJ2-1	-	TRBD2	TGCGCCAGCAGCGGGACTAGCGTCTCCTACAATGAGCAGTTCTTC	CASSGTSVSYNEQFF
TRBV5-4	TRBJ1-1	once	-	TGTGCCAGCAGCTTGGGGTCAGGGCCACCTATGAACACTGAAGCTTTCTTT	CASSLGSGPPMNTEAFF
TRBV5-1	TRBJ2-3	-	TRBD1	TGCGCCAGCAGCTTGGGGGCCGGGAAGGGGGCTGGCACAGATACGCAGTATTTT	CASSLGAGKGAGTDTQYF
TRBV18	TRBJ2-1	-	TRBD2	TGTGCCAGCTCGAAGGGCGGGGGGAATGAGCAGTTCTTC	CASSKGGGNEQFF
TRBV2	TRBJ1-1	-	-	TGTGCCAGCGGCTTACAGGGAATAACTGAAGCTTTCTTT	CASGLQGITEAFF
TRBV5-6	TRBJ1-5	-	TRBD1	TGTGCCAGCAGCTTGGACGGAGGACAGGCGGGGCAGCCCCAGCATTTT	CASSLDGGQAGQPQHF
TRBV7-2	TRBJ1-6	-	-	TGTGCCAGCAGCTCGGGACAACCGGAACCACCCCTCCACTTT	CASSSGQPEPPLHF
TRBV11-2	TRBJ2-2	-	-	TGTGCCAGCAGCTTAGCGGTAAACACCGGGGAGCTGTTTTTT	CASSLAVNTGELFF
TRBV12-5	TRBJ1-1	-	TRBD1	TGTGCTAGTGGTTTGGCAAACCCGGGACAGGCCCTACGGGGGAACACTGAAGCTTTCTTT	CASGLANPGQALRGNTEAFF
TRBV10-3	TRBJ2-5	-	-	TGTGCCATCAGTGCAGGACAGAACCAAGAGACCCAGTACTTC	CAISAGQNQETQYF
TRBV24-1	TRBJ2-5	-	-	TGTGCCACCAGAGGGACTTTAGAGACCCAGTACTTC	CATRGTLETQYF